This is a list of T cell receptor beta chains from one sample in a study of shared clonotypes between healthy human individuals. Repertoires were generated with immunoSEQ multiplex PCR, while TCRdb's copy carries only in-frame clones and drops some. Of roughly 810,000 clones in the sample, around 96% were seen once. The sample taken for sequencing was naive CD8+ T cells sorted from blood. The receptors were gathered from a man aged 25-45 years in good health. CDR3s include the opening cysteine and the closing phenylalanine or tryptophan. The order of the fields is V gene, J gene, D gene, clone size, CDR3 DNA, CDR3 protein. The D gene is left open where the match is weak. Part of the rows lack a size; the others show once, few, many or a class for expanded clones.

TRBV7-9,TRBJ2-7,TRBD2,NA,TGTGCCAGCAGCTTAGATGGCGGGAGCTACGAGCAGTACTTC,CASSLDGGSYEQYF
TRBV29-1,TRBJ2-2,NA,NA,TGCAGCGTTGAAGTCGTGCTATGGGGCACCGGGGAGCTGTTTTTT,CSVEVVLWGTGELFF
TRBV5-4,TRBJ2-7,TRBD2,once,TGTGCCAGCAGTCTTAGCGGGAAGGCGACCTACGAGCAGTACTTC,CASSLSGKATYEQYF
TRBV4-1,TRBJ1-4,NA,NA,TGCGCCAGCAGCCCCAAGGACTTTATGGGACCGCCGAATGAAAAACTGTTTTTT,CASSPKDFMGPPNEKLFF
TRBV29-1,TRBJ2-1,TRBD1,NA,TGCAGTGCCGGGACAGGGTTTCGGGATGAGCAGTTCTTC,CSAGTGFRDEQFF
TRBV13,TRBJ2-3,TRBD2,NA,TGTGCCAGCAGCTTAGGACTAGCGGGAACCACAGATAAGAGGTATTTT,CASSLGLAGTTDKRYF
TRBV7-6,TRBJ2-1,NA,NA,TGTGCCAGCAGCCTTACCCAGTTCCAGCGGATCTACAATGAGCAGTTCTTC,CASSLTQFQRIYNEQFF
TRBV5-1,TRBJ2-1,NA,NA,TGCGCCAGCAGCATATTTCCGCAGGGAGTCAATGAGCAGTTCTTC,CASSIFPQGVNEQFF
TRBV7-9,TRBJ2-1,TRBD1,NA,TGTGCCAGCAGCTTTTCCGGGACAGGGGGCAATGAGCAGTTCTTC,CASSFSGTGGNEQFF
TRBV5-4,TRBJ2-3,NA,few,TGTGCCAGCAGCCCCCTTCGGGACTCAAGCACAGATACGCAGTATTTT,CASSPLRDSSTDTQYF
TRBV29-1,TRBJ2-7,NA,NA,TGCAGCGTTGAAGAAGGGTGGGGCTACGAGCAGTACTTC,CSVEEGWGYEQYF
TRBV30,TRBJ1-1,NA,NA,TGTGCCTGGTTAACGGTGACCAAAAACGAAGCTTTCTTT,CAWLTVTKNEAFF
TRBV7-9,TRBJ2-7,NA,NA,TGTGCCAGCAGTTTCGCTGGTCAGGGCTACGAGCAGTACTTC,CASSFAGQGYEQYF
TRBV5-1,TRBJ2-1,TRBD1,once,TGCGCCAGCAGCTACCCCTGGTTGCGAGGGGGCCAGAGCTCCTACAATGAGCAGTTCTTC,CASSYPWLRGGQSSYNEQFF
TRBV7-8,TRBJ2-1,TRBD1,NA,TGTGCCAGCAGCGCCGAGGTACCGGGACAGTTTTACAATGAGCAGTTCTTC,CASSAEVPGQFYNEQFF
TRBV13,TRBJ2-3,NA,NA,TGTGCCAGCAGCTTACTGCAGGACGAAGATACGCAGTATTTT,CASSLLQDEDTQYF
TRBV6-5,TRBJ2-7,NA,NA,TGTGCCAGCAGTCGAACGGGACCGGAAATCTACGAGCAGTACTTC,CASSRTGPEIYEQYF
TRBV7-6,TRBJ1-1,TRBD1,NA,TGTGCCAGCAGCCTAAGGGACAGTCCGGGGGGGGAGAACACTGAAGCTTTCTTT,CASSLRDSPGGENTEAFF
TRBV7-9,TRBJ2-7,NA,NA,TGTGCCAGCAGCTTGGGGACACTTTACGAGCAGTACTTC,CASSLGTLYEQYF
TRBV10-2,TRBJ2-7,TRBD1,NA,TGCGCCAGCAGGACAGGGGATAGCTACGAGCAGTACTTC,CASRTGDSYEQYF
TRBV5-1,TRBJ2-7,NA,NA,TGCGCCAGCAGCTTGGGTCTCCAGGGATCTAACTACGAGCAGTACTTC,CASSLGLQGSNYEQYF
TRBV19,TRBJ2-2,NA,NA,TGTGCCAGTAGTAGGACACGGAACACCGGGGAGCTGTTTTTT,CASSRTRNTGELFF
TRBV27,TRBJ2-5,NA,NA,TGTGCCAGCAGTCTTTGGGGGGCTGGGGAGACCCAGTACTTC,CASSLWGAGETQYF
TRBV27,TRBJ2-7,NA,NA,TGTGCCAGCAGCTCCAGCGCAGCCAGCTCCTACGAGCAGTACTTC,CASSSSAASSYEQYF
TRBV19,TRBJ2-7,TRBD2,NA,TGTGCCAGTAGTATAGATCTATCCGCGACTAGCTTGTACGAGCAGTACTTC,CASSIDLSATSLYEQYF
TRBV5-1,TRBJ2-5,NA,NA,TGCGCCAGCAGCCCGGGGAGGGACAAAAGGCCCCAAGAGACCCAGTACTTC,CASSPGRDKRPQETQYF
TRBV5-1,TRBJ2-3,NA,NA,TGCGCCAGCATCCGATCCGGGACCGCAGGCACAGATACGCAGTATTTT,CASIRSGTAGTDTQYF
TRBV7-6,TRBJ2-1,NA,NA,TGTGCCAGCAGCTTAGCGTGGGCAGGGATGGGCGGTGAGCAGTTCTTC,CASSLAWAGMGGEQFF
TRBV7-9,TRBJ2-7,TRBD1,NA,TGTGCCAGCAGCTATAATCCGGGACAGGGGGCTTACGAGCAGTACTTC,CASSYNPGQGAYEQYF
TRBV28,TRBJ1-5,NA,NA,TGTGCCACCACTAATGGAGGTCAGCCCCAGCATTTT,CATTNGGQPQHF